The 32 T cell receptor beta chains below were found in one sample sequenced in a study of T cells after yellow fever vaccination (dated by TCRdb to between 2018 and 2021). Libraries were made using 5' RACE. Sequencing took place on an Illumina HiSeq 2500. In-frame beta chains were kept once TCRdb had trimmed the public reads at Q25 with fastp and called clones with MiXCR. When rows share a CDR3 protein, they turn into one entry using the most common DNA and genes. In this sample the table shows 350,000 to 450,000 distinct CDR3 sequences, 6.2% of which occur a single time. Approximately 16% of the sample is held by the ten biggest clonotypes. This specimen's treatment or condition label, per the study, means: live attenuated yellow fever vaccine strain. Sequenced material: PBMCs, taken 5 days after the yellow fever booster vaccination. The receptors were sampled from a man in his thirties or forties who received the YFV17D yellow fever vaccine.

This clonotype came up a few times. The chain uses TRBV18 and TRBJ2-2, with 8 nucleotides matching TRBD1. CDR1 KGHSH and CDR2 LQKENI come from the germline V gene. This CDR3 contains 15 residues. V lost 6 bases to trimming and J lost 3 bases; unmatched junction nucleotides: 6. In DNA, the CDR3 is TGTGCCAGCTCGGTGACAGGGGAGGACACCGGGGAGCTGTTTTTT. Amino acid sequence: CASSVTGEDTGELFF.

This clonotype was detected ten times or more. The chain combines TRBV7-2 with TRBJ2-7, with TRBD2 as a possible D gene (5 bases). Germline values: CDR1 SGHTA, CDR2 FQGNSA. The CDR3 length is 14 residues. Trimming shortened V by 1 base and J by 5 bases, and 12 bases separated the two germline ends. This CDR3 reads CASSLGGPHDEQYF. The CDR3 DNA reads as TGTGCCAGCAGCTTAGGAGGGCCCCATGACGAGCAGTACTTC.

The CDR3 DNA is TGCAGTGCTAGAGAAGGCGGGCGGTACGAGCAGTACTTC. Translating it yields CSAREGGRYEQYF. The J gene is TRBJ2-7, the V gene TRBV20-1, with D perhaps matching TRBD2 (5 bases). Trimming took off 0 bases at V and 4 bases at J, with 10 bases between the two ends. The CDR3 sequence is 13 residues long. CDR1 is DFQATT, CDR2 SNEGSKA, per germline (reference sequence).

This clonotype was seen many times. CDR3 sequence (DNA): TGCGCCAGCAGCGAGGGACAGGGGGGTTCCTACGAGCAGTACTTC. Its translation: CASSEGQGGSYEQYF. The chain recombines TRBV5-1 with TRBJ2-7, with 11 bases matching TRBD1. The CDR3 has 15 residues. With 4 bases clipped from V and 1 base from J, the junction kept 4 bases outside the gene matches. CDR1 is SGHRS, CDR2 YFSETQ, per germline.

In this sample, this clonotype turned up a few times. The V and J genes are TRBV19 and TRBJ2-3; 10 bases match TRBD2. V was pared by 3 bases and J by 4 bases, with 7 bases of the junction left unmatched. Germline assignment: CDR1 LNHDA and CDR2 SQIVND (reference sequence). This CDR3 region has 16 residues. In DNA, the CDR3 is TGTGCCAGTAGTATCCGGGGCCTAGCGGGAGCAGATACGCAGTATTTT. This translates into CASSIRGLAGADTQYF.

This clonotype occurred a few times. The gene calls are TRBV7-9 and TRBJ1-4; possibly TRBD1 for D (5 bases). The CDR3 covers 12 residues. CDR1 and CDR2 from the germline V gene are SEHNR and FQNEAQ (reference sequence). V lost 5 bases and J 9 bases, leaving 10 bases between the germline ends. CDR3 DNA: TGTGCCAGCAGCCTTATGGGACAAAAACTGTTTTTT. Its protein is CASSLMGQKLFF.

The chain employs TRBV7-8 and TRBJ2-1; 9 bases match TRBD1. The germline gives CDR1 SGHVS, CDR2 FQNEAQ. V lost 4 bases, J lost 6 bases, and 10 bases stayed unmatched. The CDR3 extends over 16 amino acids. CDR3 region: CASSSDRGEPVNEQFF. CDR3 sequence (DNA): TGTGCCAGCAGCTCTGACAGGGGGGAGCCAGTCAATGAGCAGTTCTTC. Filled out from reference TRBV7-8 and TRBJ2-1, the complete variable domain reads GAGVSQSPRYKVAKRGQDVALRCDPISGHVSLFWYQQALGQGPEFLTYFQNEAQLDKSGLPSDRFFAERPEGSVSTLKIQRTQQEDSAVYLCASSSDRGEPVNEQFFGPGTRLTVL.

This clonotype was observed a handful of times. The chain recombines TRBV10-3 with TRBJ2-5, with D perhaps TRBD2 (5 bases). V was shortened by 6 bases and J by 1 base, with 9 bases between the two germline ends. The CDR3 sequence is 13 residues long. CDR1 is ENHRY and CDR2 is SYGVKD in the germline V gene. CDR3 nucleotide sequence: TGTGCCATCAGGTCGGGGTTCCAAGAGACCCAGTACTTC. Protein product: CAIRSGFQETQYF.

In its sample, this clonotype was seen many times. The gene calls are TRBV4-1 and TRBJ1-5, with 7 bases aligning to TRBD1. CDR1 and CDR2 (germline): MGHRA, YSYEKL. The CDR3 has 15 amino acids. Losses at the gene ends were 3 bases for V and 5 bases for J; bases not matched to a gene: 7. This chain's CDR3 is CASSQEGQRYQPQHF. DNA of the CDR3: TGCGCCAGCAGCCAGGAGGGACAGAGGTATCAGCCCCAGCATTTT.

This clonotype has a count of ten or more. V and J are TRBV5-1 and TRBJ2-1, with 12 bases lining up with TRBD2. This CDR3 spans 15 amino acids. V lost 1 base and J lost 10; bases outside the gene matches: 6. CDR1 and CDR2 (germline): SGHRS, YFSETQ. The DNA of the CDR3 is TGCGCCAGCAGCTTGAGACTAGCGGGAGTCGAAGAGCAGTTCTTC. Its protein is CASSLRLAGVEEQFF.

This clonotype occurred a few times. This chain joins TRBV19 and TRBJ1-5; D possibly corresponds to TRBD1 (5 bases). The CDR3 is made up of 13 amino acids. Per germline, CDR1 LNHDA and CDR2 SQIVND (reference sequence). Trimming took off 9 bases at V and 7 bases at J, with 16 bases between the two ends. CDR3 in amino acids: CASRDFRNQPQHF. The CDR3 nucleotides read TGTGCCAGCAGGGATTTTCGGAACCAGCCCCAGCATTTT.

CDR3 sequence (DNA): TGCAGTGCTAGTCGGGGCAACTCCTACAATGAGCAGTTCTTC. It codes for CSASRGNSYNEQFF. This rearrangement joins TRBV20-1 to TRBJ2-1, with D perhaps TRBD1 or TRBD2 (5 bases each). This CDR3 has 14 amino acids. V gave up 3 bases and J gave up 0 bases, with 9 bases separating them. Germline V gene sequence: CDR1 DFQATT, CDR2 SNEGSKA (reference sequence).

The sample holds many counts of this clonotype. V is TRBV12-3 or TRBV12-4 and J is TRBJ2-5, with TRBD2 matching over 10 bases. The CDR3 consists of 15 residues. V lost 6 bases to trimming and J lost 5 bases; unmatched junction nucleotides: 9. The CDR3 reads CASSRAGGVLETQYF. The CDR3 DNA follows: TGTGCCAGCAGCAGAGCGGGAGGGGTTCTTGAGACCCAGTACTTC.

This clonotype was seen only a few times. This chain connects TRBV20-1 to TRBJ1-2, with 8 bases fitting TRBD1. This CDR3 is 12 amino acids long. V was clipped by 5 bases and J by 8 bases; unmatched bases: 7. Germline V CDR1 and CDR2: DFQATT, SNEGSKA (reference sequence). The DNA for the CDR3 is TGCAGTGCTGTCAGGGGGCTGGGGGGCTACACCTTC. Protein: CSAVRGLGGYTF.

This clonotype appeared a few times. The rearrangement uses TRBV7-9 and TRBJ2-6; the D is unclear. Trimming removed 5 bases at V and 1 base at J, with 9 bases between. Germline values: CDR1 SEHNR, CDR2 FQNEAQ (reference sequence). This CDR3 has 15 amino acids. The CDR3 DNA follows: TGTGCCAGCAGCCCCCCCGGGTCTGGGGCCAACGTCCTGACTTTC. Translating gives CASSPPGSGANVLTF. Together with reference TRBV7-9 and TRBJ2-6, the CDR3 gives the full variable domain: DTGVSQNPRHKITKRGQNVTFRCDPISEHNRLYWYRQTLGQGPEFLTYFQNEAQLEKSRLLSDRFSAERPKGSFSTLEIQRTEQGDSAMYLCASSPPGSGANVLTFGAGSRLTVL.

This clonotype was counted only a few times. V gene TRBV19 combines with J gene TRBJ2-7, with D hard to call. CDR3 length equals 13 residues. From germline, CDR1 is LNHDA and CDR2 SQIVND (reference sequence). V gave up 6 bases and J gave up 4 bases, with 13 bases separating them. The CDR3 nucleotides read TGTGCCAGTAGAATGAACATCGGTTACGAGCAGTACTTC. It translates to CASRMNIGYEQYF. The variable domain in full, with the rest retrieved from reference TRBV19 and TRBJ2-7, is DGGITQSPKYLFRKEGQNVTLSCEQNLNHDAMYWYRQDPGQGLRLIYYSQIVNDFQKGDIAEGYSVSREKKESFPLTVTSAQKNPTAFYLCASRMNIGYEQYFGPGTRLTVT.

This clonotype was picked up many times. The gene calls are TRBV6-4 and TRBJ2-3, with D perhaps TRBD1 or TRBD2 (5 bases each). V lost 4 bases to trimming and J lost 2 bases, with 10 bases between them. The CDR3 length is 14 residues. Germline-derived CDR1 and CDR2 are MRHNA and SNTAGT. The CDR3 loop reads CASSGRGPTDTQYF. The CDR3 DNA follows: TGTGCCAGCAGTGGACGGGGCCCCACAGATACGCAGTATTTT.

The rearrangement joins TRBV20-1 to TRBJ1-1; 9 bases line up with TRBD1. Unmatched junction bases numbered 7, after V lost 3 bases and J lost 11 bases. The CDR3 runs 12 residues. CDR1 and CDR2 (germline): DFQATT, SNEGSKA (reference sequence). CDR3 in amino acids: CSARDRGLRAFF. The DNA for the CDR3 is TGCAGTGCTAGGGACAGGGGTTTACGTGCTTTCTTT.

J is TRBJ1-1 and V is TRBV12-3 or TRBV12-4; D unresolved. The CDR3 is 13 residues long. V was pared by 5 bases and J by 1 base, with 8 bases between. The CDR3 DNA is TGTGCCAGCAGTAAGGAGGAGAACACTGAAGCTTTCTTT. Protein: CASSKEENTEAFF.

This clonotype was recorded many times. The chain is built from TRBV7-2 and TRBJ2-7; a weak D match, TRBD2 (5 bases). CDR3 length: 13 residues. CDR1 and CDR2 from the germline V gene are SGHTA and FQGNSA. V lost 5 bases, J lost 6 bases, and 14 bases lay in between. CDR3 sequence reads: CASSPGLPREQYF. The CDR3 bases are TGTGCCAGCAGCCCAGGACTGCCTCGCGAGCAGTACTTC.

A word on this clonotype: One base away lies a much larger clone, so this may be a sequencing read error. This sequence joins TRBV20-1 and TRBJ2-5; TRBD2 aligns across 10 bases. Per germline, CDR1 DFQATT and CDR2 SNEGSKA (reference sequence). J lost 6 bases, V lost 5 bases, and 18 bases had no gene match. The CDR3 extends over 17 amino acids. The CDR3 protein is CSADARARLAGVKTQYF. The DNA of the CDR3 is TGCAGTGCTGATGCCCGAGCGCGTCTAGCGGGAGTTAAGACCCAGTACTTC.

This clonotype was detected a few times. The chain is built from TRBV12-3 or TRBV12-4 and TRBJ1-2, with TRBD1 matching 9 bases. The CDR3 loop spans 17 amino acids. The V gene end was trimmed by 6 bases and the J gene end by 2 bases; junction bases not matched to a gene: 13. The CDR3 here is CASSPLPWTGENYGYTF. For the CDR3, the DNA is TGTGCCAGCAGCCCACTTCCGTGGACAGGGGAAAACTATGGCTACACCTTC.

This clonotype has just a few counts. This rearrangement joins TRBV20-1 to TRBJ2-5, with a tentative D call TRBD1 (5 bases). Germline lookup yields CDR1 DFQATT and CDR2 SNEGSKA (reference sequence). The CDR3 sequence is 13 residues long. V lost 7 bases, J lost 2 bases, and 14 bases lay in between. The DNA for the CDR3 is TGCAGTGGTTTGGACAAAAAACAAGAGACCCAGTACTTC. It yields the protein CSGLDKKQETQYF.

The CDR3 loop reads CASSFVVSSPFF. The CDR3 DNA reads as TGTGCCAGCAGCTTCGTGGTGAGTAGTCCTTTCTTC. The rearrangement joins TRBV7-2 to TRBJ2-1; unclear D gene. The germline V gene has CDR1 SGHTA and CDR2 FQGNSA. The CDR3 consists of 12 residues. Trimming cost V 3 bases and J 16 bases, with 16 bases left between them. Filled out from reference TRBV7-2 and TRBJ2-1, the complete variable domain reads GAGVSQSPSNKVTEKGKDVELRCDPISGHTALYWYRQSLGQGLEFLIYFQGNSAPDKSGLPSDRFSAERTGGSVSTLTIQRTQQEDSAVYLCASSFVVSSPFFGPGTRLTVL.

The chain carries TRBV6-2 or TRBV6-3 and TRBJ2-1; either TRBD1 or TRBD2 may fit D (5 bases each). The CDR3 is 16 amino acids. Germline values: CDR1 MNHEY, CDR2 SVGEGT. V was clipped by 7 bases and J by 2 bases, with 18 bases between them. The CDR3 region is CASTSAGGVPYNEQFF. The CDR3 DNA reads TGTGCCAGCACCTCCGCTGGGGGAGTTCCCTACAATGAGCAGTTCTTC.

In its sample, this clonotype was seen many times. The chain recombines TRBV29-1 with TRBJ2-3; D may be TRBD2 (6 bases). From germline, CDR1 is SQVTM and CDR2 ANQGSEA. Trimming shortened V by 2 bases and J by 6 bases, and 12 bases separated the two germline ends. This CDR3 region has 13 residues. CDR3: CSVEPQAGDTQYF. The CDR3 nucleotides are TGCAGCGTTGAACCCCAGGCGGGGGATACGCAGTATTTT.

V and J are TRBV14 and TRBJ2-5; D possibly uses TRBD1 or TRBD2 (5 bases each). V lost 1 base and J 7 bases, leaving 19 bases between the germline ends. The CDR3 covers 16 residues. Germline V lookup: CDR1 SGHDN, CDR2 FVKESK. The CDR3 DNA follows: TGTGCCAGCAGCCAAGTCGCCTCAGGGCGGGCGGGGACCCAGTACTTC. Translation: CASSQVASGRAGTQYF.

This clonotype was picked up many times. V and J are TRBV4-1 and TRBJ2-3, with TRBD2 identical over 10 bases. Trimming took 1 base from V and 10 from J; bases not matched to a gene: 8. This CDR3 region has 15 residues. Germline values: CDR1 MGHRA, CDR2 YSYEKL. CDR3 protein: CASSQASGRAFAQYF. For the CDR3, the DNA is TGCGCCAGCAGCCAAGCCAGCGGGAGGGCTTTTGCGCAGTATTTT.

This chain links TRBV20-1 with TRBJ1-6; possible D gene TRBD1, 5 bases. The CDR3 extends over 16 amino acids. V lost 5 bases and J 7 bases, leaving 21 bases between the germline ends. Germline loops: CDR1 DFQATT, CDR2 SNEGSKA (reference sequence). The CDR3 DNA follows: TGCAGTGCTCCTGGAAGGGGAGTCATAGGCAATTCACCCCTCCACTTT. It translates to CSAPGRGVIGNSPLHF.

This clonotype was detected ten times or more. The V and J genes are TRBV5-5 and TRBJ2-7; 7 bases fit TRBD1. Germline lookup yields CDR1 SGHKS and CDR2 YYEKEE (reference sequence). With 4 bases clipped from V and 7 bases from J, the junction kept 11 bases outside the gene matches. The CDR3 has 14 residues. CDR3 residues: CASSPLTGLGEQYF. The CDR3 coding sequence is TGTGCCAGCAGCCCCCTGACAGGGTTGGGAGAGCAGTACTTC.

This clonotype was seen more than once but under ten times. The rearrangement uses TRBV4-3 and TRBJ1-2; D unclear. The CDR3 spans 16 residues. Germline values: CDR1 LGHNA, CDR2 YSLEER. Trimming left V 0 bases short and J 4 bases short, with 15 bases between. The CDR3 DNA reads TGCGCCAGCAGCCAAGATCTAGGTGCTACAACCTATGGCTACACCTTC. The encoded protein is CASSQDLGATTYGYTF.

This clonotype has at least ten counts. This rearrangement joins TRBV6-2 or TRBV6-3 to TRBJ2-3; TRBD2 matches at 7 bases. The ends lost 2 bases at V and 7 bases at J; junction bases unmatched: 6. This CDR3 comprises 14 residues. Germline V CDR1 and CDR2: MNHEY, SVGEGT. The CDR3 sequence is CASSYQTSDNTQYF. Here the CDR3 DNA reads TGTGCCAGCAGTTACCAAACTAGCGACAATACGCAGTATTTT.